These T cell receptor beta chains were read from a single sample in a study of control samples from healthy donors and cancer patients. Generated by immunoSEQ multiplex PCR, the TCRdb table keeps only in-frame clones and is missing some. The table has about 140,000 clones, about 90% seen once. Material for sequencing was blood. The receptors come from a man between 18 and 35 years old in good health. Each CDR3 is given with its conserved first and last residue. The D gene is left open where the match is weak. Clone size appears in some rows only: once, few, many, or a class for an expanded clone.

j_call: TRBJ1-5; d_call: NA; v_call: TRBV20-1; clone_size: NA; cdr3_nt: TGCAGTGCTAGTGGCGGCTCTAATCAGCCCCAGCATTTT; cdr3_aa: CSASGGSNQPQHF
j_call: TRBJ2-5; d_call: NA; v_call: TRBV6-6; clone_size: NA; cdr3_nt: TGTGCCAGCAGCTCCGGGGGAGCGACCCAGTACTTC; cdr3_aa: CASSSGGATQYF
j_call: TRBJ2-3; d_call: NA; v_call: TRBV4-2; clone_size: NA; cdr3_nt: TGTGCCAGCAGCCAAGATGAGTGGGTCGGGGGACGCCGGGATACGCAGTATTTT; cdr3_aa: CASSQDEWVGGRRDTQYF
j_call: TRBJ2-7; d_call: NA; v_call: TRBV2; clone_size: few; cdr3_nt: TGTGCCAGCAGTGTCGAGGCTTCCTACGAGCAGTACTTC; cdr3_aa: CASSVEASYEQYF
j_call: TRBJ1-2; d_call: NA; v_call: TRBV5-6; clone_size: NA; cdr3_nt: TGTGCCAGCAGCTTAGGGGGTGGCTACACCTTC; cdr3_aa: CASSLGGGYTF
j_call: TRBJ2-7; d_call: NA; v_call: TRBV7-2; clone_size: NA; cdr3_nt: TGTGCCAGCAGCTTAGCCGGTCGCTACGAGCAGTACTTC; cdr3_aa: CASSLAGRYEQYF
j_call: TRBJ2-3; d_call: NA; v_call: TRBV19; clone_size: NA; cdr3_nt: TGTGCCACCTCGGAGGCCCGGAGCACAGATACGCAGTATTTT; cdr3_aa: CATSEARSTDTQYF
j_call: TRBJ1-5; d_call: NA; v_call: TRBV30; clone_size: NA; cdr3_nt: TGTGCCTGGAGTGTTGGTGTTCATAGCAATCAGCCCCAGCATTTT; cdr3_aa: CAWSVGVHSNQPQHF
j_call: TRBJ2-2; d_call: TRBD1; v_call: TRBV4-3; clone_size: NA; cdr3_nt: TGCGCCAGCAGCCAAGGCAGTCGGACAGGGCTGGGGGAGCTGTTTTTT; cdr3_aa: CASSQGSRTGLGELFF
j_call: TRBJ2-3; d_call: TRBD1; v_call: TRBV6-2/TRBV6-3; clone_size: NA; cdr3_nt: TGTGCCAGCAGTCCACGCGGGACAGGGGGCACAGATACGCAGTATTTT; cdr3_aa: CASSPRGTGGTDTQYF
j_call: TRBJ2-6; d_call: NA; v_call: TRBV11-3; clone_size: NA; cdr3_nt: TGTGCCAGCAGCTTAGAGGGGGCCAACGTCCTGACTTTC; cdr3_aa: CASSLEGANVLTF
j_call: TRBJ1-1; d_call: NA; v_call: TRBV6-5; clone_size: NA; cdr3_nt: TGTGCCAGCAGTTACTCGTCTTCGGCGAACACTGAAGCTTTCTTT; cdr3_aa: CASSYSSSANTEAFF
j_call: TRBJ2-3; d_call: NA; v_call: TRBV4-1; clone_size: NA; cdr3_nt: TGCGCCAGCAGCATCGACAGGCCCCTCACAGATACGCAGTATTTT; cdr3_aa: CASSIDRPLTDTQYF
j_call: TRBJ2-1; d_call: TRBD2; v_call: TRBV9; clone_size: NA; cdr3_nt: TGTGCCAGCAGCTTTAGCGGGGGCACCTACAATGAGCAGTTCTTC; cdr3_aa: CASSFSGGTYNEQFF
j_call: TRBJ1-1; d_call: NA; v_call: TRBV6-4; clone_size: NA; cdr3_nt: TGTGCCATCGCAGTATCTATCCCCAGGGTTCATGGGGTGTTGGCTTTCTTT; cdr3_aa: CAIAVSIPRVHGVLAFF
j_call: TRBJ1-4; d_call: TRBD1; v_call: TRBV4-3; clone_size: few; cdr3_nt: TGCGCCAGCAGCCCCGGACAGGGAGAAGCTAATGAAAAACTGTTTTTT; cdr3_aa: CASSPGQGEANEKLFF
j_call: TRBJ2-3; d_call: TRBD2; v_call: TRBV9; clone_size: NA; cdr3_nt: TGTGCCAGCAGCGTAGGGGGCGGGAGTAGCACAGATACGCAGTATTTT; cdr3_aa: CASSVGGGSSTDTQYF
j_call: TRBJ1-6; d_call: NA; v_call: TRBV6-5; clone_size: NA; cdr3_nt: TGTGCCAGCAGTTACCAGGGGTCACCCCTCCACTTT; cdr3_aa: CASSYQGSPLHF
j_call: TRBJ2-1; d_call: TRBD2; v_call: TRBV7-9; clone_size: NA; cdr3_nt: TGTGCCAGCAGCGGACCCGGGACTAGCAAACAGAATGAGCAGTTCTTC; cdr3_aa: CASSGPGTSKQNEQFF
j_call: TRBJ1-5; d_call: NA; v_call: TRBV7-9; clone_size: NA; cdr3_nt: TGTGCCAGCAGCGCCCTTGGTTCCCGGCAGCCCCAGCATTTT; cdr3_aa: CASSALGSRQPQHF
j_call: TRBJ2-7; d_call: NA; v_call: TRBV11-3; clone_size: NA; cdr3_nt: TGTGCCAGCAGCTTAGATCTACTAGCTGCTTCCTTCGAGCAGTACTTC; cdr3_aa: CASSLDLLAASFEQYF
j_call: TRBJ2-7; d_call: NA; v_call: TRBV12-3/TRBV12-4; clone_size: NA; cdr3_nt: TGTGCCAGCACCATATCGGGGGAGTACGAGCAGTACTTC; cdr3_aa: CASTISGEYEQYF
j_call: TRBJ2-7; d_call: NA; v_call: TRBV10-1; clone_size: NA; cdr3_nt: TGCGCCAGCAGTGAGTCGTTCGGGTCGTCAGGGACCTACGAGCAGTACTTC; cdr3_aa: CASSESFGSSGTYEQYF
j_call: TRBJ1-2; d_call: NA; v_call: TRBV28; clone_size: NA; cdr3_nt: TGTGCCAGCAGTCCGACCGCTTCCTCCTATGGCTACACCTTC; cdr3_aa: CASSPTASSYGYTF
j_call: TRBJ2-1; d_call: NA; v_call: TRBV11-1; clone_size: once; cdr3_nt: TGTGCCAGCAGGAACGACGAGGCAGTCGAGTTCTTC; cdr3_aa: CASRNDEAVEFF
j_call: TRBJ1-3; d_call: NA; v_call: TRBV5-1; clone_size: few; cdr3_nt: TGCGCCAGCAGCTTGGGACCTCAATCTGGAAACACCATATATTTT; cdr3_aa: CASSLGPQSGNTIYF
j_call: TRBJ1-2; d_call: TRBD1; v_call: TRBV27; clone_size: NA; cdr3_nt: TGTGCCAGCAGTCCCCCGGGGACAGAGTATGGCTACACCTTC; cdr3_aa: CASSPPGTEYGYTF
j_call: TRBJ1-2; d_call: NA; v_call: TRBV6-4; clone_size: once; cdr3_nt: TGTGCCAGCAGTCCTACCGGGACAAACTATGGCTACACCTTC; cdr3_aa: CASSPTGTNYGYTF
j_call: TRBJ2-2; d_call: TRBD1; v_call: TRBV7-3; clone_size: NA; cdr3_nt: TGTGCCAGCAGCTCGTACAGGGGTGGCGGGGAGCTGTTTTTT; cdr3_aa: CASSSYRGGGELFF